The 14 T cell receptor beta chains presented below share a single source sample, sequenced in a study of shared clonotypes between healthy human individuals (dated by TCRdb to about 2020). To prepare the library, the immunoSEQ multiplex PCR assay was applied. Entries here come from immuneACCESS through TCRdb and include only in-frame sequences with V and J called. Some clones fail to appear in such tables; in the studies checked, an unresolved V gene covers under half of the shortfall, and the cause of the remainder is unknown. The sample table lists around 1,900,000 clones, 80% to 95% of them with a count of one. Jointly, the top ten make up 1.5% to 2% of the sample. CD8 naive samples were obtained by positive selection for CCR7 among CD45RO-negative cells, yielding a CD45RA+CCR7+ population from which TemRA cells were excluded. Source material: naive CD8+ T cells from PBMCs. The cell subset or site label of this sample denotes: CD45RA+CCR7+. Receptors were obtained from a man younger than 35 in good health. Some clones in this sample may be carry-over from other donors' samples.

This rearrangement joins TRBV5-5 to TRBJ2-3, with TRBD1 matching 9 bases. There are 14 residues in the CDR3. Germline V gene lookup returns CDR1 SGHKS and CDR2 YYEKEE (reference sequence). V shed 3 bases, J shed 6 bases, and the junction held 5 bases outside the gene matches. CDR3 amino acids: CASSSGQGMDTQYF. The CDR3 DNA is TGTGCCAGCAGCTCGGGACAGGGAATGGATACGCAGTATTTT.

CDR3 coding DNA: TGTGCCAGCAGTTTTCTAGCAGGAGGGGGGGAGACCCAGTACTTC. Its translation: CASSFLAGGGETQYF. V gene TRBV27 combines with J gene TRBJ2-5; D possibly matches TRBD1 or TRBD2 (6 bases each). The germline V gene encodes CDR1 MNHEY and CDR2 SMNVEV (reference sequence). The CDR3 is 15 residues long. The ends were cut back, 3 bases at V and 5 bases at J, with 16 bases in the middle.

V is TRBV6-6 and J is TRBJ1-3; weak D call: TRBD1 (5 bases). CDR3 length: 15 amino acids. Germline V gene lookup returns CDR1 MNHNY and CDR2 SVGAGI (reference sequence). V gave up 4 bases and J gave up 3 bases, with 13 bases separating them. In DNA, the CDR3 is TGTGCCAGCAGTTCGACCGGGGCGCGTGGAAACACCATATATTTT. Translating gives CASSSTGARGNTIYF.

This sequence joins TRBV30 and TRBJ2-3; 7 bases agree with TRBD2. The CDR3 is made up of 16 amino acids. J gave up 0 bases and V 6 bases, and 12 bases lay outside the gene matches. From germline, CDR1 is GTSNPN and CDR2 SVGIG (reference sequence). CDR3 residues: CACILASGISTDTQYF. The CDR3 DNA reads as TGTGCCTGTATTCTGGCTAGCGGTATTAGCACAGATACGCAGTATTTT.

This clone has just one count. The chain joins TRBV5-1 to TRBJ2-2; possibly TRBD2 for D (6 bases). The CDR3 loop spans 18 amino acids. Trimming stripped 4 bases from V and 0 bases from J, with 19 bases between. The germline V gene has CDR1 SGHRS and CDR2 YFSETQ. CDR3: CASSIAKLAFANTGELFF. The CDR3 DNA reads TGCGCCAGCAGCATAGCCAAACTAGCATTCGCGAACACCGGGGAGCTGTTTTTT. The whole variable domain, filled in from reference TRBV5-1 and TRBJ2-2, reads KAGVTQTPRYLIKTRGQQVTLSCSPISGHRSVSWYQQTPGQGLQFLFEYFSETQRNKGNFPGRFSGRQFSNSRSEMNVSTLELGDSALYLCASSIAKLAFANTGELFFGEGSRLTVL.

This chain joins TRBV7-9 and TRBJ2-2, with 8 bases matching TRBD1. J lost 5 bases, V lost 5 bases, and 13 bases had no gene match. Germline CDR1 and CDR2: SEHNR and FQNEAQ (reference sequence). The CDR3 has 17 residues. CDR3 in DNA: TGTGCCAGCAGCCCTAGTGGACAGGGAGTGAGGACCGGGGAGCTGTTTTTT. Protein sequence: CASSPSGQGVRTGELFF.

The CDR3 loop reads CASSKGQGGEQYF. The CDR3 coding sequence is TGTGCCAGCAGCAAGGGACAGGGGGGCGAGCAGTACTTC. The chain carries TRBV5-6 and TRBJ2-7; TRBD1 matches at 11 bases. The V gene's germline CDR1 is SGHDT and CDR2 YYEEEE. This CDR3 spans 13 amino acids. V trimming: 4 bases; J trimming: 6 bases; junction bases outside the gene matches: 3.

This clone has just one count. The rearrangement links TRBV5-8 to TRBJ2-1, with unresolved D. Germline CDR1 SGHTS, CDR2 YDEGEE. Trimming removed 4 bases at V and 12 bases at J, with 14 bases between. The CDR3 extends over 12 amino acids. The CDR3 region is CASSPGPAGQFF. For the CDR3, the DNA is TGTGCCAGCAGCCCCGGACCCGCCGGGCAGTTCTTC.

This chain joins TRBV2 and TRBJ2-7, with TRBD1 identical over 10 bases. The junction had 10 bases not matched to a gene; V was cut back by 4 bases and J by 4 bases. The CDR3 consists of 16 residues. CDR1 is SNHLY and CDR2 is FYNNEI in the germline V gene. The CDR3 loop reads CASSVRDRGTAYEQYF. The CDR3 nucleotides read TGTGCCAGCAGTGTAAGGGACAGGGGTACAGCGTACGAGCAGTACTTC.

This chain links TRBV29-1 with TRBJ1-1; D gene unclear. CDR3 size: 14 residues. Germline loops: CDR1 SQVTM, CDR2 ANQGSEA. V gave up 4 bases and J gave up 1 base, with 13 bases separating them. The CDR3 spells CSVVLAGSNTEAFF. The DNA for the CDR3 is TGCAGCGTTGTTTTAGCAGGCTCGAACACTGAAGCTTTCTTT.

This clone was observed a single time. The CDR3 DNA sequence: TGTGCCAGCAGCAGTAACAGGGTAGTGAACACAGATACGCAGTATTTT. Translation: CASSSNRVVNTDTQYF. The rearrangement uses TRBV27 and TRBJ2-3; TRBD1 is a possible D gene (6 bases). The CDR3 sequence is 16 residues long. In germline, CDR1 is MNHEY, CDR2 SMNVEV (reference sequence). V lost 6 bases, J lost 2 bases, and 18 bases lay in between.

This rearrangement joins TRBV28 to TRBJ2-7; D gene uncertain. The V gene's germline CDR1 is MDHEN and CDR2 SYDVKM. This CDR3 is 16 amino acids long. V was cut by 4 bases and J by 1 base, with 17 bases left in between. For the CDR3, the DNA is TGTGCCAGCAGTTCTCCTAGTCGCAGGCCATCCTACGAGCAGTACTTC. Protein product: CASSSPSRRPSYEQYF.

This clone was counted a few times. This chain uses TRBV4-2 with TRBJ2-5; the D call may be TRBD1 or TRBD2 (6 bases each). The V end was cut by 4 bases, the J end by 1 base, with 10 bases between. The germline V gene has CDR1 LGHNA and CDR2 YNFKEQ. This CDR3 has 14 residues. In nucleotides, the CDR3 is TGTGCCAGCAGCCCGCGGGACACCCAAGAGACCCAGTACTTC. Translated, it gives CASSPRDTQETQYF.

J is TRBJ1-1 and V is TRBV4-1, with 9 bases matching TRBD1. The germline CDR1 and CDR2 sequences are MGHRA and YSYEKL. V shed 5 bases, J shed 5 bases, and the junction held 3 bases outside the gene matches. This CDR3 has 13 residues. The DNA for the CDR3 is TGCGCCAGCAGCTACGGACAGGGGACTGAAGCTTTCTTT. Its translation: CASSYGQGTEAFF.